Sequencing of this TCR beta chain was carried out in a study of shared clonotypes between healthy human individuals. Across the study: Each donor's CD4 naive and CD4 memory cells filled three plates apiece, CD8 naive two, and CD8 memory one.

Profiled with immunoSEQ multiplex PCR; TCRdb holds only in-frame clones, not every one. Of approximately 1,000,000 clones in the sample, approximately 80% were seen once. The trim removed 6 bases at V and 5 bases at J, leaving 4 bases unmatched. CDR3 length equals 13 residues. Germline V gene sequence: CDR1 MNHNY, CDR2 SVGAGI (reference sequence). The clonotype was recovered from a young man in good health. Some clones in this sample may be carry-over from other donors' samples. The chain has TRBV6-6 and TRBJ2-7; 10 nucleotides line up with TRBD1. Source material: memory CD4+ T cells from PBMCs. Subset here: CD45RA-negative fraction. The CDR3 reads CASRRDRGDEQYF. CDR3 coding DNA: TGTGCCAGCAGGCGGGACAGGGGCGACGAGCAGTACTTC.